The rows below give T cell receptor beta chains drawn from one sample of a study of Ad26.COV2.S vaccination and SARS-CoV-2 variants. The data were produced by immunoSEQ multiplex PCR, yet TCRdb's version contains in-frame clones alone and is incomplete. This repertoire shows approximately 410,000 clones, 88% found once; its top ten account for 3.6%. Sequenced material: peripheral blood, taken in a trial of Ad26.COV2.S vaccine versus placebo. Source of these receptors: a person aged 18-60 years who received the Ad26.COV2.S COVID-19 vaccine or a placebo. Each CDR3 is given with its conserved first and last residue. A D gene is named only where the DNA matches it firmly. Some rows mark clone size as missing; the rest say once, few, many or name a class of expanded clone.

d_gene	abundance	j_gene	v_gene	CDR3aa	CDR3nt
-	-	TRBJ1-1	TRBV4-1	CASRLHPQDTEAFF	TGCGCCAGCAGACTCCACCCTCAGGATACTGAAGCTTTCTTT
TRBD2	once	TRBJ2-3	TRBV7-2	CASSSGLAGGSLDTQYF	TGTGCCAGCAGCTCCGGACTAGCGGGGGGTTCACTGGATACGCAGTATTTT
TRBD1	-	TRBJ1-2	TRBV18	CASSPSGQPSLYYGYTF	TGTGCCAGCTCACCATCGGGACAGCCTTCCCTCTACTATGGCTACACCTTC
-	-	TRBJ1-4	TRBV5-6	CASSSQGGSEKLFF	TGTGCCAGCAGCTCCCAGGGAGGTTCGGAAAAACTGTTTTTT
-	-	TRBJ2-5	TRBV5-1	CASSLAGTNQETQYF	TGCGCCAGCAGCTTGGCAGGGACAAACCAAGAGACCCAGTACTTC
TRBD1	-	TRBJ2-7	TRBV7-3	CASSPTGGTGRPPMYF	TGTGCCAGCAGCCCGACCGGCGGGACAGGCCGCCCCCCTATGTACTTC
TRBD1	-	TRBJ1-2	TRBV7-6	CASSLEGPGTAYGYTF	TGTGCCAGCAGCTTAGAGGGCCCCGGGACAGCTTATGGCTACACCTTC
-	-	TRBJ1-6	TRBV27	CASGSVGPLHF	TGTGCCAGCGGGTCGGTGGGACCCCTCCACTTT
TRBD1	-	TRBJ2-2	TRBV29-1	CSVAVTGAAGELFF	TGCAGCGTTGCCGTGACAGGGGCGGCCGGGGAGCTGTTTTTT
-	once	TRBJ1-5	TRBV30	CAWSLGINNQPQHF	TGTGCCTGGAGTCTAGGGATCAATAATCAGCCCCAGCATTTT
TRBD1	-	TRBJ2-2	TRBV6-5	CASSPQGAGTGELFF	TGTGCCAGCAGCCCACAGGGGGCGGGCACCGGGGAGCTGTTTTTT
-	-	TRBJ1-3	TRBV2	CASSLATVSGNTIYF	TGTGCCAGCAGCCTCGCGACCGTCTCTGGAAACACCATATATTTT
-	-	TRBJ2-2	TRBV29-1	CSVQRTANTGELFF	TGCAGCGTCCAAAGGACAGCGAACACCGGGGAGCTGTTTTTT
TRBD1	-	TRBJ2-6	TRBV6-5	CASSPDRERANVLTF	TGTGCCAGCAGCCCCGACAGGGAAAGGGCCAACGTCCTGACTTTC
-	few	TRBJ1-1	TRBV6-1	CASSEARGSLRTEAFF	TGTGCCAGCAGTGAAGCGCGGGGCAGCCTCCGGACTGAAGCTTTCTTT
-	-	TRBJ1-1	TRBV5-1	CASSQLGGTEAFF	TGCGCCAGCAGCCAATTGGGGGGTACTGAAGCTTTCTTT
-	-	TRBJ2-7	TRBV9	CASSVLSGAGEQYF	TGTGCCAGCAGCGTATTATCAGGGGCGGGTGAGCAGTACTTC
TRBD1	-	TRBJ1-1	TRBV6-6	CASRTGGYTEAFF	TGTGCCAGCAGGACAGGGGGCTATACTGAAGCTTTCTTT
-	-	TRBJ2-3	TRBV28	CASSLLGTRSTDTQYF	TGTGCCAGCAGTTTACTAGGGACCAGGAGCACAGATACGCAGTATTTT
-	-	TRBJ2-7	TRBV7-2	CASSGHEGASYEQYF	TGTGCCAGCAGCGGACATGAGGGCGCCTCCTACGAGCAGTACTTC
-	-	TRBJ2-3	TRBV6-6	CASSLNRGVQSTDTQYF	TGTGCCAGCAGTCTGAATAGGGGGGTGCAGAGCACAGATACGCAGTATTTT
-	-	TRBJ2-6	TRBV7-9	CASSFYSMPVGANVLTF	TGTGCCAGCAGCTTTTATTCGATGCCCGTTGGGGCCAACGTCCTGACTTTC
TRBD1	-	TRBJ1-5	TRBV7-8	CASSLRTGNSNQPQHF	TGTGCCAGCAGCTTGAGGACAGGGAATAGCAATCAGCCCCAGCATTTT
TRBD1	-	TRBJ1-5	TRBV6-1	CASSEEFHRGKGSNQPQHF	TGTGCCAGCAGTGAAGAGTTCCACAGGGGGAAAGGGAGCAATCAGCCCCAGCATTTT
-	-	TRBJ1-2	TRBV30	CAWSSQANYGYTF	TGTGCCTGGAGTTCCCAGGCTAACTATGGCTACACCTTC
TRBD2	-	TRBJ2-1	TRBV12-3/TRBV12-4	CASSPSPAGLQFF	TGTGCCAGCAGTCCCTCCCCAGCGGGGCTGCAGTTCTTC
-	-	TRBJ1-4	TRBV4-3	CASSQVGGLFEKLFF	TGCGCCAGCAGCCAAGTAGGTGGCCTCTTTGAAAAACTGTTTTTT
-	-	TRBJ2-4	TRBV6-2/TRBV6-3	CASSYSTRAKNIQYF	TGTGCCAGCAGTTACTCGACCAGGGCCAAAAACATTCAGTACTTC
-	-	TRBJ2-1	TRBV9	CASSAGLTPYNEQFF	TGTGCCAGCAGCGCTGGACTAACTCCCTACAATGAGCAGTTCTTC
-	-	TRBJ2-5	TRBV6-1	CASSEQAGSETQYF	TGTGCCAGCAGTGAACAGGCAGGGAGTGAGACCCAGTACTTC
-	-	TRBJ1-1	TRBV5-5	CASNPSPGAGAFF	TGTGCCAGCAACCCCAGCCCAGGGGCGGGGGCTTTCTTT
-	-	TRBJ2-7	TRBV27	CASGYEQYF	TGTGCCAGCGGCTACGAGCAGTACTTC
TRBD2	-	TRBJ2-7	TRBV18	CASSPRAGGPLDEQYF	TGTGCCAGCTCACCACGAGCGGGGGGGCCATTAGACGAGCAGTACTTC
TRBD2	-	TRBJ2-5	TRBV9	CASSAGLAGKYQETQYF	TGTGCCAGCAGCGCGGGACTAGCGGGGAAGTACCAAGAGACCCAGTACTTC
TRBD1	once	TRBJ1-1	TRBV3-1/TRBV3-2	CASSPRTGGNTEAFF	TGTGCCAGCAGCCCCCGGACAGGGGGTAATACTGAAGCTTTCTTT
TRBD1	-	TRBJ1-3	TRBV7-6	CASSEFGPTGGNTIYF	TGTGCCAGCAGCGAATTCGGCCCGACAGGGGGAAACACCATATATTTT
TRBD1	few	TRBJ1-6	TRBV7-2	CASSPGTVNSPLHF	TGTGCCAGCAGCCCAGGGACAGTCAATTCACCCCTCCACTTT
-	-	TRBJ1-5	TRBV28	CASSFLVEESQPQHF	TGTGCCAGCAGTTTCCTAGTAGAGGAGAGTCAGCCCCAGCATTTT
-	-	TRBJ1-2	TRBV12-5	CASGLRPGDGYTF	TGTGCTAGTGGTTTGAGACCAGGGGATGGCTACACCTTC
-	-	TRBJ2-3	TRBV7-2	CASSPAGDTQYF	TGTGCCAGCAGCCCGGCCGGGGATACGCAGTATTTT
-	-	TRBJ1-4	TRBV30	CAWRTGSEKLFF	TGTGCCTGGAGGACAGGTTCTGAAAAACTGTTTTTT
TRBD1	-	TRBJ1-2	TRBV7-9	CASSLEGAGGYTF	TGTGCCAGCAGCTTAGAGGGGGCAGGGGGCTACACCTTC
TRBD1	once	TRBJ1-5	TRBV2	CASRTGGYSNQPQHF	TGTGCCAGCAGGACAGGGGGCTATAGCAATCAGCCCCAGCATTTT
TRBD2	-	TRBJ2-3	TRBV27	CASSFRRGVPDTQYF	TGTGCCAGCAGTTTTCGGCGGGGGGTCCCAGATACGCAGTATTTT
-	-	TRBJ1-1	TRBV27	CASSFSMNTEAFF	TGTGCCAGCAGTTTCTCCATGAACACTGAAGCTTTCTTT
-	once	TRBJ2-3	TRBV5-4	CASSPADGYTQYF	TGTGCCAGCAGCCCCGCGGACGGGTATACGCAGTATTTT
-	-	TRBJ2-5	TRBV5-1	CASTQGTQRTQYF	TGCGCCAGTACGCAGGGGACCCAGCGGACCCAGTACTTC
-	-	TRBJ1-5	TRBV27	CASSSGRAKSPTGILDQPQHF	TGTGCCAGCAGTTCTGGCAGGGCCAAATCTCCTACCGGTATCCTCGATCAGCCCCAGCATTTT
-	-	TRBJ2-3	TRBV5-6	CASSLGGLTDTQYF	TGTGCCAGCAGCTTAGGGGGACTCACAGATACGCAGTATTTT
-	-	TRBJ2-1	TRBV28	CATLTTESYNEQFF	TGTGCCACCCTAACGACGGAGTCCTACAATGAGCAGTTCTTC
-	-	TRBJ2-3	TRBV3-1/TRBV3-2	CASSLELNTQYF	TGTGCCAGCAGCCTTGAGTTGAATACGCAGTATTTT
TRBD1	-	TRBJ1-3	TRBV7-2	CASSPGQGALTGNTIYF	TGTGCCAGCAGCCCGGGACAGGGGGCGTTAACTGGAAACACCATATATTTT
TRBD2	-	TRBJ2-7	TRBV11-2	CASSLETSGGYEQYF	TGTGCCAGCAGCTTAGAGACTAGCGGGGGCTACGAGCAGTACTTC